This TCR beta chain comes out of a study of vaccination and CD4 T cells after COVID-19. About this clonotype itself: Its antigen is as yet unknown.

Study-wide points: From a median of about 20 to 38, SARS-CoV-2-reactive clonotypes increased, though not significantly.

The J segment lost 7 bases and the V segment lost 6 bases, leaving 7 bases of the junction unmatched. The CDR3 sequence is 14 residues long. CDR1 SNHLY and CDR2 FYNNEI come from the germline V gene. Treatment of the sample: approximately nine-day PBMC culture with coronavirus spike peptide pools or control peptides (ViraFEST assay). At the Johns Hopkins FTIC core, DNA taken from cultured CD4+ T cells was sequenced by way of the Oncomine TCR Beta short-read assay. TCRdb re-derived calls from the PCR reads in MiXCR, one entry per CDR3 protein. Among roughly 4,900 distinct CDR3 sequences listed, roughly 40% were seen once.

This TCR derives from a human donor who had recovered from COVID-19. The sequencing sample was made of CD4+ T cells from blood, cultured in vitro. The V call is TRBV2, the J call TRBJ1-4, with 8 bases fitting TRBD1. The CDR3, as DNA: TGTGCCAGCAGAGTGGACAGGGACCCTGAAAAACTGTTTTTT. As protein: CASRVDRDPEKLFF.